This T cell receptor beta chain was captured in a study of T cells expressing NK-cell markers. CDR1 is ENHRY and CDR2 is SYGVKD in the germline V gene. CDR3 size: 12 residues. Overall study results and limits: Dominant NKG2C+ clonotypes in roughly 6 donors made up roughly 1.0-7.0% of CD8+ T cells.

Of note for this clonotype: Its antigen is unidentified.

Template switching by 5'RACE with UMIs generated the TCR beta cDNA. Each CDR3 protein gets one entry in TCRdb, which reprocessed the 5' RACE reads and gives no DNA. Found here are over 250,000 distinct CDR3 sequences; the top ten clones hold around 4%. Sequences were obtained from blood T cells: a sorted CD56 or NKG2C T cell subset, CD4+ or CD8+ T cells, or bulk PBMC T cells (not recorded which). The source is a woman aged 18 to 75 in good health. This chain connects TRBV10-3 to TRBJ2-3. The CDR3 loop reads CATKDSTDTQYF.